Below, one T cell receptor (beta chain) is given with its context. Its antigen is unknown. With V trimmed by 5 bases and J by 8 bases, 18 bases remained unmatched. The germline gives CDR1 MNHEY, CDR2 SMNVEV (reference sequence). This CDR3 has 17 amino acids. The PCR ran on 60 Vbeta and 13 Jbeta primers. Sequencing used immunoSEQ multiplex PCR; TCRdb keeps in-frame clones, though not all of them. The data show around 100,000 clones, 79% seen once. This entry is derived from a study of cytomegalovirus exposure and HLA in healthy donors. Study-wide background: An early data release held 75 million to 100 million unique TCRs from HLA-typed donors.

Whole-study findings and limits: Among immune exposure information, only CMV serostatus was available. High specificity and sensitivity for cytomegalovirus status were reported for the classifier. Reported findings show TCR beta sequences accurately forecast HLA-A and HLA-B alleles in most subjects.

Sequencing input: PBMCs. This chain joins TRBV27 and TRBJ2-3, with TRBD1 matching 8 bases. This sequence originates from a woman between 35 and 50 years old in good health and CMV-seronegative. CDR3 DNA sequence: TGTGCCAGCAGTCCGCCCGACCGGGACAGGATTTACGGTACGCAGTATTTT. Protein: CASSPPDRDRIYGTQYF.